This TCR beta chain emerged from a study of T cells in narcolepsy. As for the study in general: Patients with NT1 or NT2 and healthy control donors were enrolled. The study's findings and limits: HCRT-specific and TRIB2-specific autoreactive clonotypes appeared among same-patient CSF and blood CD4+ clonotypes. Healthy controls reportedly lacked the autoreactive clonotypes serially found in patients' blood. Autoreactive clone sequences were missing from some blood memory CD4+ repertoires.

Of note for this clone: The antigen is not known.

Repertoires were generated with immunoSEQ multiplex PCR, while TCRdb's copy carries only in-frame clones and drops some. The sample lists around 42,000 clones; more than 70% were seen once. The V gene's germline CDR1 is LGHNA and CDR2 YSLEER. V lost 0 bases, J lost 0 bases, and 27 bases lay in between. CDR3 size: 22 residues. The V and J genes are TRBV4-3 and TRBJ1-5; maybe TRBD1 (5 bases). The TCR originated in a human donor with narcolepsy. Sample: CD45RA- memory CD4+ T cells from PBMCs. Here the CDR3 reads CASSQDTFRGPPGVYSNQPQHF. In DNA form, the CDR3 reads TGCGCCAGCAGCCAAGATACATTCAGAGGCCCGCCGGGGGTCTATAGCAATCAGCCCCAGCATTTT.